This T cell receptor beta chain appears in the sequencing data of a study of T cell repertoires in aging, cancer and after chemotherapy. Study-wide findings and caveats: These repertoire data do not allow conclusions about immunological memory after chemotherapy. In cancer patients, declining TCR diversity with age involved lost richness and lost evenness. Untreated cancer patients had significantly lower blood TCR diversity than age-matched healthy donors.

This clonotype turned up a few times. What it recognizes is unknown. Peripheral blood genomic DNA, not sorted cells or RNA, was the template. The germline CDR1 and CDR2 sequences are MNHNS and SASEGT. The junction had 11 bases not matched to a gene; V was cut back by 5 bases and J by 4 bases. The CDR3 is made up of 15 amino acids. Multiplex touch-down PCR with TRB-A/B primers amplified rearranged V-D-J TRB sequences. MiXCR was run by TCRdb on the multiplex PCR reads, yielding one entry per CDR3 protein. This sample has around 4,900 distinct CDR3 sequences, with around 70% found just once. This receptor was identified in a human donor with a solid tumor. The sequenced material came from blood. The J gene is TRBJ2-7, the V gene TRBV6-1; 7 positions agree with TRBD1. CDR3 DNA sequence: TGTGCCAGCAGTATACCCGGGACAGCCTCTTACGAGCAGTACTTC. This translates into CASSIPGTASYEQYF.